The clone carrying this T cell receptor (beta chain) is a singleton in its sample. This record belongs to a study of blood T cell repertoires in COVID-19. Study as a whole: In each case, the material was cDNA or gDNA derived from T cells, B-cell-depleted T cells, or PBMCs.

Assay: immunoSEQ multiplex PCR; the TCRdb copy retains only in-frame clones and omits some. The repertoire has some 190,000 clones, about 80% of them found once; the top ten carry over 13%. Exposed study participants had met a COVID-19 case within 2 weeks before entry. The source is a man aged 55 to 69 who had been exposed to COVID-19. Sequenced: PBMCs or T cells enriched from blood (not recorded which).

The CDR3 nucleotides are TGTGCCACCAGTGATGCCAAACCGGGACTCACCCAAGAGACCCAGTACTTC. Its translation is CATSDAKPGLTQETQYF. V is TRBV24-1 and J is TRBJ2-5; TRBD2 might be the D (6 bases). The CDR3 consists of 17 residues. CDR1 and CDR2 (germline): KGHDR, SFDVKD. V was trimmed by 3 bases and J by 1 base, leaving 17 bases between them.